This note documents a single TCR beta chain sequence. There is no known antigen for this receptor. No base quality values were provided; no much bigger clone lies one nucleotide off. The germline V gene specifies SGHTA as CDR1 and FQGNSA as CDR2. Spanning cysteine to phenylalanine, the CDR3 consists of 14 amino acids. CDR3 DNA only is kept here, 42 bases in frame from base 1. Ends trimmed: V by 5 bases, J by 9 bases; bases unmatched to a gene: 8. This record comes from a study of blood T cell repertoires in COVID-19 (dated by TCRdb to 2018 to 2020). In the study overall: Samples covering the acute and convalescent phases of COVID-19 were provided by collaborators in the United States, Italy and Spain. Deeply sampled blood TCRbeta repertoires from subjects exposed to, actively infected with, or recovered from COVID-19 were included in the dataset. The material from the prospective study consisted of cDNA or gDNA derived from T cells, B-cell-depleted T cells, or PBMCs. A de-identified subject ID, COVID-19 status, age in years and sex were almost always included in the sample metadata. Where HLA class I and class II types were available, the types were taken from metadata supplied by the sample provider, not from assay-based typing. A freely available public database, intended as a resource for researchers studying the immune response to SARS-CoV-2, is where the repertoires were released. The samples were drawn from two sources: the first 160 participants of the ongoing ImmuneRACE study, and over 950 subjects contributed by 6 global collaborators. Overall study outcomes, separate from this receptor: How much clinical and demographic metadata was included differed by source and by participant, and the metadata was provided uncurated.

TCRbeta CDR3 regions were amplified from genomic DNA using the immunoSEQ Assay, a bias-controlled multiplex PCR. The study's processing was this. The number of nucleated cells in each sample was estimated from the amplification of reference gene primers within the assay. To quantify the absolute abundance of each unique TCRbeta CDR3 rearrangement, sequence reads were collapsed and filtered. For each sample, productive Simpson clonality was calculated by taking the square root of Simpson's diversity index across productive rearrangements. This is the immuneACCESS table as TCRdb keeps it, with only in-frame sequences that have V and J called. A part of the clones is gone; compared with another copy, unresolved V genes explain less than half, and the rest is unexplained. V, J and clone size are those of that table, while D and trimming were read from the DNA. The sample has 200,000 to 300,000 clones on record, around 87% of them singletons. The ten largest clones represent about 7.6% of the sample.

The collaborating institutions used their own protocols to collect whole blood in K2EDTA tubes. For TCRbeta analysis, collaborator samples were shipped as frozen whole blood, as isolated PBMCs, or as DNA extracted from either sample type. This TCR came from a woman aged 70-85 years with active or convalescent COVID-19. Material: peripheral blood. Rearrangement joined TRBV7-2 to TRBJ1-5; the junction holds 9 bases that match TRBD1. The bases are TGTGCCAGCAGCGATCTGGGACAGGGTCGGCCCCAGCATTTT. Its protein product is CASSDLGQGRPQHF.